This section outlines one TCR beta chain sequence together with its context. The sample belongs to a study of identical twins. Trimming took 0 bases from V and 3 from J; bases not matched to a gene: 2. The CDR3 totals 14 residues. Per germline, CDR1 SGHRS and CDR2 YFSETQ. One entry per CDR3 protein results from TCRdb running MiXCR on the 5' RACE reads. The data hold hundreds of thousands of distinct CDR3 sequences, with 9% to 15% observed a single time. These same data were also listed under a study on yellow fever vaccine responses in identical twins.

The receptor comes from a woman aged 18 to 35 in good health. The chain carries TRBV5-1 and TRBJ2-7; 8 bases are shared with TRBD1. The specimen was CD8+ T cells sorted from blood. The CDR3 sequence is CASSLVGQVYEQYF. In DNA, the CDR3 is TGCGCCAGCAGCTTGGTGGGACAGGTCTACGAGCAGTACTTC.